The clone carrying this T cell receptor beta chain was found once. Data came from immunoSEQ multiplex PCR; TCRdb stores just in-frame clones and leaves some out. This sample has about 56,000 clones; roughly 82% occur once, and the top ten carry over 0.35%. This record belongs to a study of memory CD4+ T cells and cytomegalovirus serostatus. The sort gate was single viable CD3+CD4+CD8-CD45RO+ cells for memory CD4+ T cells. Donors' CMV status reflects serum IgG against pp150, pp28, p38, p52. Sequenced: memory CD4+ T cells from blood. This clonotype was obtained from an adult in good health and CMV-seronegative.

The CDR3 DNA reads as TGTGCCTGGGTCCGGGTCCGCGCGAGATCTGGGGCCAACGTCCTGACTTTC. Translating it yields CAWVRVRARSGANVLTF. V gene TRBV30 combines with J gene TRBJ2-6; D remains ambiguous. Germline CDR1 GTSNPN, CDR2 SVGIG (reference sequence). The CDR3 spans 17 residues. Trimming cost V 5 bases and J 1 base, with 18 bases left between them. Based on the CDR3 plus reference TRBV30 and TRBJ2-6, the full variable domain is SQTIHQWPATLVQPVGSPLSLECTVEGTSNPNLYWYRQAAGRGLQLLFYSVGIGQISSEVPQNLSASRPQDRQFILSSKKLLLSDSGFYLCAWVRVRARSGANVLTFGAGSRLTVL.